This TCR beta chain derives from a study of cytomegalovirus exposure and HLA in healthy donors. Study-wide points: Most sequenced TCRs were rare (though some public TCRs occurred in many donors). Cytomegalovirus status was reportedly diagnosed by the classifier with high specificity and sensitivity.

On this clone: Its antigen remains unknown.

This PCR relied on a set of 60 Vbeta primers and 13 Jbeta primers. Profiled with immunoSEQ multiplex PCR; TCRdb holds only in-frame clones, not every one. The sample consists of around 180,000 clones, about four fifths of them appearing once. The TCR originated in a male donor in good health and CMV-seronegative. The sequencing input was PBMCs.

For the CDR3, the DNA is TGTGCCAGCAGCTTTAGCGGGACCTACAATGAGCAGTTCTTC. As protein: CASSFSGTYNEQFF. The chain couples TRBV7-2 to TRBJ2-1; 8 bases are shared with TRBD2. This CDR3 contains 14 residues. Losses at the gene ends were 3 bases for V and 2 bases for J; bases not matched to a gene: 0. Germline V gene lookup returns CDR1 SGHTA and CDR2 FQGNSA.